A single sample is the source of the 21 T cell receptor beta chains below, sequenced in a study of tumor and adjacent non-tumor tissue in lung cancer. The template was RNA from unsorted bulk tissue. TCRbeta libraries were built with three rounds of nested PCR, modified from ARM-PCR. TCRdb called the multiplex PCR reads again in MiXCR, with one record for every CDR3 protein. The profile shows about 200,000 distinct CDR3 sequences, around 70% of them singletons. The sample consisted of lung tumor tissue. The receptors here all came from a man between 60 and 75 years old with non-small cell lung cancer.

As to this clonotype: Without the conserved terminal phenylalanine or tryptophan, this CDR3 likely stems from a read error. This rearrangement joins TRBV4-3 to TRBJ2-7; perhaps TRBD1 as D (5 bases). The CDR3 consists of 15 residues. In germline, CDR1 is LGHNA, CDR2 YSLEER. The CDR3 bases are TGTGCCAGCAGCCAAGAGGCAGGGTGCTCCTACGAGCAGTACTCC. It codes for CASSQEAGCSYEQYS.

This clonotype was recorded many times. The gene calls are TRBV20-1 and TRBJ1-1, with D perhaps matching TRBD1 (5 bases). CDR1 and CDR2 from the germline V gene are DFQATT and SNEGSKA (reference sequence). V was pared by 0 bases and J by 4 bases, with 15 bases between. The length of the CDR3 is 15 residues. CDR3 region: CSARDRGFVSTEAFF. Written as DNA, the CDR3 is TGCAGTGCTAGAGATCGGGGGTTCGTCAGCACTGAAGCTTTCTTT.

This clonotype occurred once. Because the CDR3 is missing its conserved closing phenylalanine or tryptophan, this is likely a read error. J is TRBJ1-5 and V is TRBV6-2 or TRBV6-3, with a tentative D call TRBD1 (6 bases). Germline V gene sequence: CDR1 MNHEY, CDR2 SVGEGT. The CDR3 totals 13 residues. Trimming removed 4 bases at V and 2 bases at J, with 6 bases between. The CDR3 DNA reads TGTGCCAGCAGTTGGACAGGCAATCAGCCCCAGCATATC. Protein: CASSWTGNQPQHI.

The rearrangement joins TRBV4-2 to TRBJ1-5, with D possibly TRBD1 on 6 matching bases. V was trimmed by 1 base and J by 6 bases, leaving 13 bases between them. Germline values: CDR1 LGHNA, CDR2 YNFKEQ. The CDR3 covers 15 residues. CDR3 coding DNA: TGTGCCAGCAGCCAAGCAACAGGGCTGGGTCAGCCCCAGCATTTT. This translates into CASSQATGLGQPQHF.

A note on this clonotype: This could be a read error, since a much larger clone is one nucleotide away. The chain uses TRBV11-3 and TRBJ2-3, with 9 bases matching TRBD1. J was trimmed by 5 bases and V by 5 bases; bases with no gene match: 11. The CDR3 runs to 16 residues. Germline loops: CDR1 SGHNT, CDR2 YENEEA. In nucleotides, the CDR3 is TGTGCCAGCAGCCAAACAGGGGGCACTGGCATAGATACGCAGTATTTT. This gives the protein CASSQTGGTGIDTQYF.

The chain couples TRBV11-2 to TRBJ2-2, with 7 bases identical to TRBD1. CDR3 length: 18 residues. Germline-derived CDR1 and CDR2 are SGHAT and FQNNGV. V trimming: 7 bases; J trimming: 0 bases; junction bases outside the gene matches: 14. Written as DNA, the CDR3 is TGTGCCAGCAACCCTAGGGGGCAGGGAGAGTCGAACACCGGGGAGCTGTTTTTT. Its translation is CASNPRGQGESNTGELFF.

A word on this clonotype: Since a much larger clone is just one base distant, this may be a read error. V is TRBV11-2 and J is TRBJ2-7, with no clear D. In germline, CDR1 is SGHAT, CDR2 FQNNGV. This CDR3 comprises 17 residues. Between the trimmed V and J ends, which lost 0 bases and 2 bases, there was a span of 17 bases. The CDR3 DNA sequence: TGTGCCAGCAGCTTAGATCAATCCAATTGGTACCCCTACGAGCAGTACTTC. Amino acid sequence: CASSLDQSNWYPYEQYF.

This clonotype showed up just once. CDR3 nucleotide sequence: TGTAGCAACAGCTCCACAATGGGGGGGCCAAAGGAGACCCAGTACTTC. Translated: CSNSSTMGGPKETQYF. The chain links TRBV11-2 to TRBJ2-5; D is perhaps TRBD2 (7 bases). Germline V gives CDR1 SGHAT, CDR2 FQNNGV. This CDR3 has 16 amino acids. The full variable domain, rest sourced from reference TRBV11-2 and TRBJ2-5, is EAGVAQSPRYKIIEKRQSVAFWCNPISGHATLYWYQQILGQGPKLLIQFQNNGVVDDSQLPKDRFSAERLKGVDSTLKIQPAKLEDSAVYLCSNSSTMGGPKETQYFGPGTRLLVL.

J is TRBJ1-2 and V is TRBV7-9; D gene ambiguous. The CDR3 covers 13 residues. V lost 3 bases to trimming and J lost 2 bases, with 7 bases between them. The germline CDR1 and CDR2 sequences are SEHNR and FQNEAQ (reference sequence). The CDR3 sequence: CASSFGPNYGYTF. DNA of the CDR3: TGTGCCAGCAGCTTCGGGCCCAACTATGGCTACACCTTC.

This chain connects TRBV10-3 to TRBJ2-7, with D possibly matching TRBD2 (6 bases). Germline V gene lookup returns CDR1 ENHRY and CDR2 SYGVKD. With 2 bases removed from V and 3 bases from J, the gap between germline ends came to 14 bases. This CDR3 contains 15 residues. The DNA for the CDR3 is TGTGCCATCAGTGAGGAAGCTAACGGGAGCTACGAGCAGTACTTC. This translates into CAISEEANGSYEQYF.

With respect to this clonotype: One end of the junction is discordant with germline, which a read error may explain. The chain links TRBV29-1 to TRBJ1-1; no definite D call. Germline CDR1 and CDR2: SQVTM and ANQGSEA. This CDR3 spans 11 amino acids. This CDR3 reads CSVDMGTETFF. CDR3 in DNA: TGCAGCGTCGACATGGGCACTGAAACTTTCTTT.

A remark on this clonotype: This sequence may be a read error, since a much larger clone differs from it by one base. J is TRBJ2-7 and V is TRBV6-1; D tentatively fits TRBD1 or TRBD2 (5 bases each). Germline V gene data show CDR1 as MNHNS and CDR2 as SASEGT. The CDR3 runs 13 residues. The CDR3 protein is CVSMGTGTYEQYF. The CDR3 DNA reads TGTGTCAGCATGGGCACGGGGACGTACGAGCAGTACTTC.

This clonotype was counted between two and nine times. The chain uses TRBV4-1 and TRBJ1-1; D is perhaps TRBD1 (6 bases). Trimming shortened V by 1 base and J by 6 bases, and 9 bases separated the two germline ends. The CDR3 contains 13 residues. CDR1 is MGHRA and CDR2 is YSYEKL in the germline V gene. CDR3 in amino acids: CASSQGDNPEAFF. CDR3 coding DNA: TGCGCCAGCAGCCAAGGGGACAATCCTGAAGCTTTCTTT.

The genes are TRBV12-3 or TRBV12-4 and TRBJ1-4; 9 positions match TRBD1. This CDR3 is built from 17 residues. The V segment lost 6 bases and the J segment 6 bases; nucleotides outside the gene matches: 14. This CDR3 reads CASSQRFQQGADEKLFF. In nucleotides, the CDR3 is TGTGCCAGCAGCCAACGTTTCCAACAGGGGGCGGATGAAAAACTGTTTTTT.

There are many counts of this clonotype. The chain combines TRBV5-6 with TRBJ1-2; TRBD1 agrees at 8 bases. CDR1 and CDR2 (germline): SGHDT, YYEEEE. The CDR3 sequence is 17 residues long. J lost 0 bases, V lost 2 bases, and 9 bases had no gene match. The CDR3 protein is CASSFLDRDGPNYGYTF. The DNA for the CDR3 is TGTGCCAGCAGCTTCCTGGACAGGGATGGCCCTAACTATGGCTACACCTTC.

On this clonotype itself: Mismatch with germline at one junction end may stem from a read error. CDR3 residues: CSASGLSYKQYF. The DNA for the CDR3 is TGCAGTGCTAGTGGACTCTCCTACAAGCAGTATTTC. The chain is built from TRBV20-1 and TRBJ2-7, with D possibly being TRBD2 (5 bases). CDR1 and CDR2 from the germline V gene are DFQATT and SNEGSKA (reference sequence). This CDR3 has 12 amino acids.

This clonotype was counted only a few times. The chain uses TRBV5-4 and TRBJ1-1; 7 positions match TRBD1. Trimming cost V 2 bases and J 6 bases; bases outside gene matches: 4. CDR1 and CDR2 from the germline V gene are SGHNT and YYREEE (reference sequence). The CDR3 consists of 13 residues. CDR3 amino acids: CASSFDREAEAFF. CDR3 nucleotides: TGTGCCAGCAGCTTCGACAGGGAGGCTGAAGCTTTCTTT.

Note on this clonotype: Possible read error: a much larger clone is one base away. The V gene is TRBV20-1, the J gene TRBJ1-2; D remains unclear. The CDR3 totals 13 residues. Germline lookup yields CDR1 DFQATT and CDR2 SNEGSKA (reference sequence). CDR3 bases: TGCAGTGCTCCGGACCCGTCAAGCTATGACTACACCTTC. Protein product: CSAPDPSSYDYTF.

Turning to this clonotype: Being one base from a much bigger clone, this may be a read error. The V gene is TRBV28, the J gene TRBJ2-2, with D perhaps matching TRBD2 (7 bases). In germline, CDR1 is MDHEN, CDR2 SYDVKM. The CDR3 is 15 residues long. With 10 bases removed from V and 3 bases from J, the gap between germline ends came to 18 bases. The CDR3 DNA follows: TGTGCCAACAGAGAGGGGGGGTCGGACACCGGGGAGCTGTTTTTT. It is translated as CANREGGSDTGELFF.

The genes are TRBV30 and TRBJ2-1, with 9 bases fitting TRBD2. Trimming took 4 bases from V and 9 from J; bases not matched to a gene: 16. CDR3 length: 16 residues. Germline values: CDR1 GTSNPN, CDR2 SVGIG (reference sequence). The CDR3 region is CAWTMMTSGGRGEQFF. As DNA, the CDR3 is TGTGCCTGGACAATGATGACTAGCGGTGGGAGGGGTGAGCAGTTCTTC.

A note on this clonotype: A much larger clone differs from this one at a single base, so this may be a read error. The chain is built from TRBV11-1 and TRBJ2-3; D gene ambiguous. Germline CDR1 and CDR2: SGHAT and FQDESV (reference sequence). The length of the CDR3 is 13 residues. The DNA for the CDR3 is TGTGCCAGCAGCTTATCAAGGGTAGATATGCAGTATTTT. Translated, it gives CASSLSRVDMQYF.